Below, 29 T cell receptor beta chains from the same sample are listed, as sequenced in a study of T-cell memory formation after mild COVID-19. TCRdb re-called the 5' RACE reads through MiXCR, storing one row per CDR3 protein. This table holds over 250,000 distinct CDR3 sequences, about 16% found once. Sequencing was done on a sample of PBMCs or a T cell subset sorted from them (not recorded which). All receptors derive from a man aged 18 to 29 who had mild COVID-19 (a few samples of this study predate the infection). Cell type and time point are not known.

In its sample, this clonotype was seen many times. The CDR3 coding sequence is TGCGCCAGCAGCTCGAGACAGGGGGCGAACACTGAAGCTTTCTTT. As protein: CASSSRQGANTEAFF. This rearrangement joins TRBV4-1 to TRBJ1-1, with TRBD1 identical over 10 bases. Germline V gene data show CDR1 as MGHRA and CDR2 as YSYEKL. V trimming: 5 bases; J trimming: 1 base; junction bases outside the gene matches: 4. The CDR3 loop spans 15 amino acids.

This clonotype occurred a few times. The rearrangement joins TRBV3-1 to TRBJ2-2, with D unclear. Germline V gene data show CDR1 as LGHDT and CDR2 as YNNKEL (reference sequence). The V end lost 1 base, the J end lost 4 bases, and 10 bases lay between the germline ends. The CDR3 is 15 amino acids. The CDR3 bases are TGTGCCAGCAGCCAAGCAATTCTCTTCACCGGGGAGCTGTTTTTT. Protein: CASSQAILFTGELFF.

The CDR3 DNA follows: TGCGCCAGCAGCCGACAGGCGGAGGGGACTGAAGCTTTCTTT. This gives the protein CASSRQAEGTEAFF. This sequence joins TRBV4-1 and TRBJ1-1, with D maybe TRBD1 (6 bases). The V and J ends lost 4 bases and 5 bases respectively, with 14 bases between them. Germline CDR1 is MGHRA and CDR2 is YSYEKL. The CDR3 totals 14 residues.

The chain joins TRBV7-9 to TRBJ2-5, with 13 bases matching TRBD2. Germline V CDR1 and CDR2: SEHNR, FQNEAQ (reference sequence). The CDR3 loop spans 17 amino acids. The V gene end was trimmed by 4 bases and the J gene end by 0 bases; junction bases not matched to a gene: 5. The CDR3 region is CASSSTSGGRYQETQYF. In nucleotides, the CDR3 is TGTGCCAGCAGCTCGACTAGCGGGGGGAGGTACCAAGAGACCCAGTACTTC.

There are a few counts of this clonotype. The CDR3 DNA reads TGTGCCAGCAGCTTAGGGGTATCCTCGAATCAAGAGACCCAGTACTTC. This translates into CASSLGVSSNQETQYF. This chain links TRBV7-6 with TRBJ2-5; D ambiguous. V was shortened by 1 base and J by 2 bases, with 14 bases between the two germline ends. Per germline, CDR1 SGHVS and CDR2 FNYEAQ. The CDR3 spans 16 residues.

Remarks on this clonotype: A read error is possible here, since a much larger clone lies one base away. The chain combines TRBV9 with TRBJ2-7, with 8 bases identical to TRBD1. In germline, CDR1 is SGDLS, CDR2 YYNGEE. After removal of 4 bases from V and 0 bases from J, the junction contained 3 bases not matched to a gene. The CDR3 sequence is 14 residues long. Here the CDR3 reads CASSPQGGSYEQYF. CDR3 DNA: TGTGCCAGCAGCCCACAGGGGGGCTCCTACGAGCAGTACTTC.

V usage is TRBV5-6 and J usage is TRBJ1-1; the D gene is possibly TRBD1 (5 bases). Germline assignment: CDR1 SGHDT and CDR2 YYEEEE. V lost 3 bases, J lost 4 bases, and 16 bases lay in between. The CDR3 totals 15 residues. As DNA, the CDR3 is TGTGCCAGCAGCTGGGGGGGTGTGCGGGGCACTGAAGCTTTCTTT. As protein: CASSWGGVRGTEAFF.

The chain employs TRBV3-1 and TRBJ2-3; TRBD1 matches at 9 bases. This CDR3 comprises 12 residues. V lost 6 bases to trimming and J lost 9 bases; unmatched junction nucleotides: 4. CDR1 and CDR2 (germline): LGHDT, YNNKEL (reference sequence). CDR3 loop: CASRAGTGTQYF. The CDR3 DNA reads TGTGCCAGCAGAGCCGGGACAGGGACGCAGTATTTT.

This clonotype was counted a few times. This chain joins TRBV4-2 and TRBJ2-2; TRBD2 is a possible D gene (5 bases). Trimming stripped 0 bases from V and 7 bases from J, with 9 bases between. The germline gives CDR1 LGHNA, CDR2 YNFKEQ. The CDR3 runs to 14 residues. CDR3 amino acids: CASSQEVSVGELFF. Written as DNA, the CDR3 is TGTGCCAGCAGCCAAGAAGTTAGCGTCGGGGAGCTGTTTTTT.

The table lists this clonotype with many counts. The chain is built from TRBV7-9 and TRBJ2-5; 10 bases are a match to TRBD2. Trimming at V came to 4 bases and at J to 3 bases, leaving 5 bases not matched to a gene. Per the germline V gene, CDR1 is SEHNR and CDR2 is FQNEAQ (reference sequence). The CDR3 is made up of 15 amino acids. The CDR3: CASSSWTSGEETQYF. CDR3 coding DNA: TGTGCCAGCAGCTCCTGGACTAGCGGAGAAGAGACCCAGTACTTC.

A few counts support this clonotype. This CDR3 is CATSRVLAGGDEQFF. The CDR3, as DNA: TGTGCCACCAGCAGAGTACTAGCGGGGGGGGATGAGCAGTTCTTC. The V and J genes are TRBV15 and TRBJ2-1, with 13 bases that match TRBD2. J was trimmed by 8 bases and V by 1 base; bases with no gene match: 2. The CDR3 sequence is 15 residues long. CDR1 LNHNV and CDR2 YYDKDF come from the germline V gene (reference sequence).

This clonotype was observed a handful of times. The chain carries TRBV7-2 and TRBJ2-3; D is undetermined. Trimming removed 5 bases from V and 0 bases from J, with 15 bases in between. CDR1 is SGHTA and CDR2 is FQGNSA in the germline V gene. This CDR3 is built from 16 residues. CDR3 in amino acids: CASSPLGSTSTDTQYF. CDR3 DNA: TGTGCCAGCAGCCCCCTGGGGTCGACTAGCACAGATACGCAGTATTTT.

This clonotype was seen a few times. The V and J genes are TRBV9 and TRBJ2-3; the D is unclear. V was pared by 1 base and J by 5 bases, with 11 bases between. Germline CDR1 is SGDLS and CDR2 is YYNGEE. The length of the CDR3 is 14 residues. The CDR3 bases are TGTGCCAGCAGCGTACTGGGATTGGTAGATACGCAGTATTTT. It encodes CASSVLGLVDTQYF.

The chain carries TRBV28 and TRBJ2-3; no clear D. V lost 6 bases and J lost 2, with 12 bases in between. The V gene's germline CDR1 is MDHEN and CDR2 SYDVKM. The CDR3 extends over 14 amino acids. The CDR3 DNA is TGTGCCAGCAGGGGTTACCTATACACAGATACGCAGTATTTT. It translates to CASRGYLYTDTQYF.

This clonotype was seen a handful of times. The rearrangement joins TRBV4-2 to TRBJ2-1; D might be TRBD2 (6 bases). CDR1 is LGHNA, CDR2 YNFKEQ, per germline. V lost 4 bases, J lost 7 bases, and 23 bases lay in between. There are 17 residues in the CDR3. The CDR3 region has the DNA TGTGCCAGCAGCCTCTGGTGGTGGAGGGGTCGAGGGAATGAGCAGTTCTTC. Protein product: CASSLWWWRGRGNEQFF.

The V gene is TRBV9, the J gene TRBJ2-2; D is unresolved. The CDR3 covers 13 residues. In germline, CDR1 is SGDLS, CDR2 YYNGEE. V was shortened by 0 bases and J by 4 bases, with 4 bases between the two germline ends. Here the CDR3 reads CASSVGSTGELFF. Here the CDR3 DNA reads TGTGCCAGCAGCGTAGGTAGCACCGGGGAGCTGTTTTTT.

The chain couples TRBV24-1 to TRBJ2-1; D not resolved. The CDR3 extends over 12 amino acids. The V end lost 0 bases, the J end lost 9 bases, and 5 bases lay between the germline ends. Germline CDR1 and CDR2: KGHDR and SFDVKD. CDR3 sequence reads: CATSDLSCEQFF. CDR3 nucleotide sequence: TGTGCCACCAGTGATTTGAGTTGTGAGCAGTTCTTC.

This clonotype appeared many times. V gene TRBV7-3 combines with J gene TRBJ2-4, with D unclear. Per germline, CDR1 SGHTA and CDR2 FQGTGA. The ends were cut back, 0 bases at V and 2 bases at J, with 2 bases in the middle. The CDR3 sequence is 13 residues long. CDR3 loop: CASSLTSKNIQYF. The CDR3 DNA reads as TGTGCCAGCAGCTTAACATCCAAAAACATTCAGTACTTC.

The V call is TRBV7-9, the J call TRBJ2-7; TRBD1 matches at 7 bases. The CDR3 is 14 residues long. The germline V gene has CDR1 SEHNR and CDR2 FQNEAQ (reference sequence). V dropped 6 bases and J dropped 2; count of bases not matched to a gene: 7. In DNA, the CDR3 is TGTGCCAGCAGTTGGGGACAGAGAGCCTACGAGCAGTACTTC. Translating it yields CASSWGQRAYEQYF. Full variable domain (rest looked up from reference TRBV7-9 and TRBJ2-7): DTGVSQNPRHKITKRGQNVTFRCDPISEHNRLYWYRQTLGQGPEFLTYFQNEAQLEKSRLLSDRFSAERPKGSFSTLEIQRTEQGDSAMYLCASSWGQRAYEQYFGPGTRLTVT.

The rearrangement uses TRBV12-3 or TRBV12-4 and TRBJ1-1; D is unresolved. This CDR3 spans 14 amino acids. Trimming left V 3 bases short and J 3 bases short, with 11 bases between. The CDR3 loop is CASSFRAADTEAFF. CDR3 in DNA: TGTGCCAGCAGTTTTAGGGCAGCAGACACTGAAGCTTTCTTT.

The V gene is TRBV15, the J gene TRBJ2-2, with 15 bases fitting TRBD2. In germline, CDR1 is LNHNV, CDR2 YYDKDF (reference sequence). V lost 5 bases and J lost 4; bases outside the gene matches: 11. The CDR3 consists of 19 residues. CDR3 in DNA: TGTGCCACCAGCCCTCGGAGGAGGACTAGCGGGGGGGCCACCGGGGAGCTGTTTTTT. It translates to CATSPRRRTSGGATGELFF.

The rearrangement uses TRBV20-1 and TRBJ2-3; the match to TRBD1 covers 8 bases. The CDR3 loop spans 13 amino acids. The germline CDR1 and CDR2 sequences are DFQATT and SNEGSKA (reference sequence). J was trimmed by 4 bases and V by 6 bases; bases with no gene match: 6. As DNA, the CDR3 is TGCAGTGCCCCCGACAGGGGCCCAGATACGCAGTATTTT. Protein: CSAPDRGPDTQYF.

The chain has TRBV24-1 and TRBJ2-1, with D perhaps TRBD1 (6 bases). Germline loops: CDR1 KGHDR, CDR2 SFDVKD. Trimming removed 3 bases from V and 5 bases from J, with 13 bases in between. There are 15 residues in the CDR3. The CDR3 sequence: CATSDPGVSNNEQFF. The DNA for the CDR3 is TGTGCCACCAGTGATCCAGGGGTGTCGAACAATGAGCAGTTCTTC.

This clonotype was observed a handful of times. This chain's CDR3 is CASSLFGGNTGELFF. The CDR3 DNA reads as TGTGCCAGCAGTTTATTCGGGGGGAACACCGGGGAGCTGTTTTTT. V gene TRBV27 combines with J gene TRBJ2-2; D may be TRBD2 (6 bases). Trimming shortened V by 1 base and J by 1 base, and 7 bases separated the two germline ends. From germline, CDR1 is MNHEY and CDR2 SMNVEV (reference sequence). CDR3 size: 15 residues.

The chain couples TRBV5-1 to TRBJ2-3; 7 bases are a match to TRBD1. After removal of 2 bases from V and 0 bases from J, the junction contained 3 bases not matched to a gene. The CDR3 has 15 residues. Germline CDR1 is SGHRS and CDR2 is YFSETQ. CDR3 bases: TGCGCCAGCAGCTTCGGACAGGCTAGCACAGATACGCAGTATTTT. Translating it yields CASSFGQASTDTQYF.

This clonotype was picked up many times. The chain recombines TRBV11-2 with TRBJ2-2; D is uncertain. V gave up 7 bases and J gave up 6 bases, with 3 bases separating them. The CDR3 runs to 10 residues. The germline V gene has CDR1 SGHAT and CDR2 FQNNGV. CDR3 loop: CASKAGELFF. The CDR3 nucleotides read TGTGCCAGCAAGGCCGGGGAGCTGTTTTTT.

This clonotype showed up many times. The chain employs TRBV3-1 and TRBJ2-5; D gene uncertain. The CDR3 sequence is 13 residues long. The V end was cut by 0 bases, the J end by 7 bases, with 9 bases between. The germline V gene has CDR1 LGHDT and CDR2 YNNKEL (reference sequence). The CDR3 loop is CASSQEGFGTQYF. CDR3 DNA: TGTGCCAGCAGCCAAGAGGGGTTTGGGACCCAGTACTTC.

This chain joins TRBV6-5 and TRBJ1-2; 9 bases line up with TRBD1. The ends lost 2 bases at V and 2 bases at J; junction bases unmatched: 0. CDR1 and CDR2 (germline): MNHEY, SVGAGI. CDR3 length: 14 amino acids. The CDR3 loop reads CASSYDRGNYGYTF. The CDR3 nucleotides are TGTGCCAGCAGTTACGACAGGGGGAACTATGGCTACACCTTC.

CDR3 loop: CASSPTFEGGEQFF. CDR3 DNA sequence: TGTGCCAGCAGCCCGACATTTGAGGGGGGTGAGCAGTTCTTC. The rearrangement links TRBV7-6 to TRBJ2-1; D may correspond to TRBD1 or TRBD2 (6 bases each). Germline V CDR1 and CDR2: SGHVS, FNYEAQ. V was clipped by 5 bases and J by 9 bases, with 17 bases between them. The CDR3 totals 14 residues.